This T cell receptor beta chain was sequenced in a study of shared clonotypes between healthy human individuals. Turning to the study itself: The donor group consisted of two women and three men, aged 18 to 49. Each donor's CD4 naive and CD4 memory cells filled three plates apiece, CD8 naive two, and CD8 memory one. Study-wide points: Sampling was confined to blood; repertoires within tissues likely differ. The sharing of roughly 5% of naive CD4 clonotypes was seen across a few donors.

Clones were sequenced by immunoSEQ multiplex PCR, and TCRdb holds only the in-frame ones, with some missing. The repertoire holds approximately 2.5 million clones, with around 94% as singletons. This CDR3 has 20 residues. Trimming removed 1 base from V and 0 bases from J; junction bases left unmatched: 11. CDR1 and CDR2 from the germline V gene are LGHNA and YNFKEQ. A note on this clone: The target antigen is unknown.

V usage is TRBV4-2 and J usage is TRBJ2-3, with 12 bases matching TRBD2. Input material: naive CD4+ T cells sorted from blood. Subset here: CD45RA+ positively selected. This TCR derives from a man aged 18-30 years in good health. For the CDR3, the DNA is TGTGCCAGCAGCCAAGGCCTGACTAGCGGGGGATCAACTAGCACAGATACGCAGTATTTT. It specifies CASSQGLTSGGSTSTDTQYF.